This T cell receptor beta chain was captured by sequencing in a study of blood T cell repertoires in COVID-19 (dated by TCRdb to 2018 to 2021). In the study overall: Samples covering the acute and convalescent phases of COVID-19 were provided by collaborators in the United States, Italy and Spain. The material from the prospective study consisted of cDNA or gDNA derived from T cells, B-cell-depleted T cells, or PBMCs. The dataset comprised deeply sampled blood TCRbeta repertoires from subjects exposed to, actively infected with, or recovered from COVID-19. A freely available public database, intended as a resource for researchers studying the immune response to SARS-CoV-2, is where the repertoires were released. Samples came from the ongoing ImmuneRACE study (first 160 participants) plus 1,254 subjects from 6 global collaborators. A de-identified subject ID, COVID-19 status, age in years and sex were almost always included in the sample metadata. Where HLA class I and class II types were available, the types were taken from metadata supplied by the sample provider, not from assay-based typing. Study-level results and caveats: How much clinical and demographic metadata was included differed by source and by participant, and the metadata was provided uncurated.

From the cysteine through the phenylalanine, the CDR3 covers 14 amino acids. Of the read, only the CDR3 DNA is kept; its 42 bases are in frame from base 1. The V end gives up 4 bases and the J end 2 bases, leaving 5 bases in the junction not matched to a gene. CDR1 is given as ENHRY and CDR2 as SYGVKD, both from the germline V gene. About this clone itself: The clone's antigen remains unknown. No much larger clonotype is one base removed from it; base qualities were not supplied.

The immunoSEQ Assay, a bias-controlled multiplex PCR, was used to amplify TCRbeta CDR3 regions from genomic DNA. The paper's data handling went like this. Nucleated cell counts per sample were estimated from amplification of reference gene primers within the assay. To quantify the absolute abundance of each unique TCRbeta CDR3 rearrangement, sequence reads were collapsed and filtered. Productive Simpson clonality was computed per sample as the square root of Simpson's diversity index over productive rearrangements. Imported from immuneACCESS, the table was reduced by TCRdb to in-frame sequences with V and J called. These copies leave out some clones; in studies compared against another copy, an unresolved V gene accounts for under half, and the cause of the remainder is not known. Clone size and V and J calls were adopted from that table, with D and trimming inferred from the DNA. This sample gives more than 200,000 clones in total; around four fifths of them show up just once. 4% to 5% of the sample is taken by the ten largest.

Collaborating institutions collected whole blood in K2EDTA tubes following their own protocols. Collaborator samples were shipped for TCRbeta analysis as frozen whole blood, isolated PBMCs, or DNA extracted from either sample type. The clonotype comes from a man between 60 and 75 years old with acute or convalescent COVID-19. The sample taken for sequencing was peripheral blood. The chain joins TRBV10-3 to TRBJ2-7; 7 nucleotides in the junction match TRBD1. The nucleotides read TGTGCCATCAGTGTCACAGGGGTTACCTACGAGCAGTACTTC. This sequence encodes CAISVTGVTYEQYF.